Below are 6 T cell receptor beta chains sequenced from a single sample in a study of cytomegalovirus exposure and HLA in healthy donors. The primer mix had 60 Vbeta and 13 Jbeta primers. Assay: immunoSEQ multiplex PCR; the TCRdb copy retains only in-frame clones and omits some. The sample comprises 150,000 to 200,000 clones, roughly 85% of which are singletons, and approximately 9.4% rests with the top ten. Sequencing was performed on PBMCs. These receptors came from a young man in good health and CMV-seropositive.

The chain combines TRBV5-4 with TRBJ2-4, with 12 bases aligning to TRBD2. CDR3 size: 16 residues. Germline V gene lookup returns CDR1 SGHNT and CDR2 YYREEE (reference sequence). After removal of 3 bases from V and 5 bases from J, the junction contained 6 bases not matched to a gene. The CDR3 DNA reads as TGTGCCAGCAGCTCCGGGACTAGCGGGCCCCAAAACATTCAGTACTTC. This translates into CASSSGTSGPQNIQYF.

The CDR3 region is CASSLEQGIYGYTF. The CDR3 DNA follows: TGCGCCAGCAGCTTGGAACAGGGTATCTATGGCTACACCTTC. This chain joins TRBV5-1 and TRBJ1-2; tentative D call: TRBD1 (6 bases). Germline-derived CDR1 and CDR2 are SGHRS and YFSETQ. CDR3 length: 14 residues. Trimming cost V 0 bases and J 4 bases, with 10 bases left between them. The full variable domain, completed using reference TRBV5-1 and TRBJ1-2, is KAGVTQTPRYLIKTRGQQVTLSCSPISGHRSVSWYQQTPGQGLQFLFEYFSETQRNKGNFPGRFSGRQFSNSRSEMNVSTLELGDSALYLCASSLEQGIYGYTFGSGTRLTVV.

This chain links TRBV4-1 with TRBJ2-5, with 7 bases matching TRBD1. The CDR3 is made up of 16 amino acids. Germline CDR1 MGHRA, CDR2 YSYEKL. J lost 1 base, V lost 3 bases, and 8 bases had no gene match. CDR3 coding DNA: TGCGCCAGCAGCCAGATGGGGACAGAACGCCAAGAGACCCAGTACTTC. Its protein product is CASSQMGTERQETQYF.

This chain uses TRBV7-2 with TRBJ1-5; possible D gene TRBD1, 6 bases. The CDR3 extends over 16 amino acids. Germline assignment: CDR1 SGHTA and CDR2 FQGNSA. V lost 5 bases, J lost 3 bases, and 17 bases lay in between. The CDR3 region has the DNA TGTGCCAGCAGCGCCCAATCAGGGGCCCTCAATCAGCCCCAGCATTTT. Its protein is CASSAQSGALNQPQHF. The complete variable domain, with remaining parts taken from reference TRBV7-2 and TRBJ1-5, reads GAGVSQSPSNKVTEKGKDVELRCDPISGHTALYWYRQSLGQGLEFLIYFQGNSAPDKSGLPSDRFSAERTGGSVSTLTIQRTQQEDSAVYLCASSAQSGALNQPQHFGDGTRLSIL.

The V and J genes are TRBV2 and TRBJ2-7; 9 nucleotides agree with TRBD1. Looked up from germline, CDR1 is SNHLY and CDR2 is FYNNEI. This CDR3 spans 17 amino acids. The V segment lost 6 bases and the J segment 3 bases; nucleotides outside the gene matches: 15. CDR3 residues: CASRETLGQGFDYEQYF. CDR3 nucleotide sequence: TGTGCCAGCAGAGAAACACTAGGACAGGGGTTCGACTACGAGCAGTACTTC.

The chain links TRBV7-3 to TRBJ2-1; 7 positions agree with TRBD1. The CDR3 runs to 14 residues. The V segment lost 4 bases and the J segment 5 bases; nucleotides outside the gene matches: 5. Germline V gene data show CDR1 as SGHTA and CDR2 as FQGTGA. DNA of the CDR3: TGTGCCAGCAGCTGGGGACAGAGAAACAATGAGCAGTTCTTC. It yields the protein CASSWGQRNNEQFF.